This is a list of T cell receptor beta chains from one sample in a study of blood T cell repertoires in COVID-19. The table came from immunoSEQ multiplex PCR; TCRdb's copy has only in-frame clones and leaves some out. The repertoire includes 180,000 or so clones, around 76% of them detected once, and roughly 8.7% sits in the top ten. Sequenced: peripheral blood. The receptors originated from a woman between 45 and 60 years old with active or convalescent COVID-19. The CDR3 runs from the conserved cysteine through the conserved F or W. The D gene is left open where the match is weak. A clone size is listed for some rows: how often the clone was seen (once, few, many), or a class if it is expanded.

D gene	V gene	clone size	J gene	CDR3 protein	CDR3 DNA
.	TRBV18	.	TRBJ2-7	CASSELETYEQYF	TGTGCCAGCTCAGAACTCGAAACCTACGAGCAGTACTTC
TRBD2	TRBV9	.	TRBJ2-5	CASSVVGLAGDETQYF	TGTGCCAGCAGCGTAGTAGGGCTAGCGGGGGATGAGACCCAGTACTTC
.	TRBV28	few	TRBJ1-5	CASSLTGWYGQPQHF	TGTGCCAGCAGTTTAACAGGGTGGTATGGTCAGCCCCAGCATTTT
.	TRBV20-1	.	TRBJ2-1	CSASLGSSYNEQFF	TGCAGTGCTAGTCTCGGGAGTTCCTACAATGAGCAGTTCTTC
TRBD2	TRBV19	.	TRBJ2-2	CARSRTSGSNTGELFF	TGTGCCAGATCCCGGACTAGCGGGTCGAACACCGGGGAGCTGTTTTTT
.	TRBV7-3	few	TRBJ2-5	CASSLGGGPSQETQYF	TGTGCCAGCAGCCTAGGGGGGGGCCCCTCCCAAGAGACCCAGTACTTC
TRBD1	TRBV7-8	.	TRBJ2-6	CASSSRTGRSGANVLTF	TGTGCCAGCAGCTCGCGGACAGGGCGCTCTGGGGCCAACGTCCTGACTTTC
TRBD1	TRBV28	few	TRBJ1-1	CASRPIPGQKNTEAFF	TGTGCCAGCAGACCAATCCCGGGACAGAAGAACACTGAAGCTTTCTTT
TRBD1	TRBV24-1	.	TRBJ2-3	CATSAEGQHTDTQYF	TGTGCCACCAGTGCCGAGGGACAGCACACAGATACGCAGTATTTT
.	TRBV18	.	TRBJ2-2	CASSPRIENTGELFF	TGTGCCAGCTCACCGCGGATTGAGAACACCGGGGAGCTGTTTTTT
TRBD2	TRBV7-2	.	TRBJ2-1	CASSSSSGTSAHNEQFF	TGTGCCAGCAGCTCATCCTCCGGGACTAGCGCCCACAATGAGCAGTTCTTC
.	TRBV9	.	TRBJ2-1	CASSVGRGTYNEQFF	TGTGCCAGCAGCGTAGGTAGAGGAACATACAATGAGCAGTTCTTC
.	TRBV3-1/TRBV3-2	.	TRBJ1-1	CASSRGLPPEAFF	TGTGCCAGCAGCCGAGGACTACCTCCTGAAGCTTTCTTT
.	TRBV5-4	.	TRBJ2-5	CASSSESIQETQYF	TGTGCCAGCAGTTCCGAGAGCATTCAAGAGACCCAGTACTTC
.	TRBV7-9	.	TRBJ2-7	CASSPDRGEQYF	TGTGCCAGCAGCCCCGACAGAGGCGAGCAGTACTTC
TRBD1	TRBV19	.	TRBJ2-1	CASSTRQGQFF	TGTGCCAGTAGTACGAGACAGGGGCAGTTCTTC
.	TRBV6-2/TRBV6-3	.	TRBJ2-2	CASSYSRPTGELFF	TGTGCCAGCAGTTACTCCAGGCCCACCGGGGAGCTGTTTTTT
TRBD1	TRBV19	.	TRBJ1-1	CASSIDLRGQGRPGTEAFF	TGTGCCAGTAGTATAGATCTTAGGGGACAGGGTCGACCAGGGACTGAAGCTTTCTTT
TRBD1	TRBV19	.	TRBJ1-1	CASSTRGYTEAFF	TGTGCCAGTAGTACCAGGGGGTACACTGAAGCTTTCTTT
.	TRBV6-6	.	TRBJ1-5	CASSHFTIDRLNQPQHF	TGTGCCAGCAGTCATTTCACTATTGACAGGTTAAATCAGCCCCAGCATTTT
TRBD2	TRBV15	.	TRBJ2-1	CATSRTPLAGFYNEQFF	TGTGCCACCAGCAGAACCCCACTAGCGGGGTTTTACAATGAGCAGTTCTTC
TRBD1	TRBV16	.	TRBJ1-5	CASSQGEGAGQPQHF	TGTGCCAGCAGCCAAGGTGAGGGGGCTGGTCAGCCCCAGCATTTT
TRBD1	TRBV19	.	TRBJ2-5	CASGQAQETQYF	TGTGCCAGTGGACAGGCTCAAGAGACCCAGTACTTC
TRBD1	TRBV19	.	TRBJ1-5	CASSIRPGQGHQPQHF	TGTGCCAGTAGTATCCGCCCGGGACAGGGGCATCAGCCCCAGCATTTT
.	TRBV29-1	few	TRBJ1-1	CSVVQSNTEAFF	TGCAGCGTTGTACAGTCAAACACTGAAGCTTTCTTT
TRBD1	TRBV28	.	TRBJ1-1	CASSLYTGVAAEAFF	TGTGCCAGCAGTTTGTACACAGGGGTCGCGGCTGAAGCTTTCTTT
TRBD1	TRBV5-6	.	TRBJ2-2	CASSLGDRENTGELFF	TGTGCCAGCAGCTTGGGGGACAGGGAGAACACCGGGGAGCTGTTTTTT
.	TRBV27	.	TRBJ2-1	CASSLGGLPYNEQFF	TGTGCCAGCAGTTTGGGGGGACTCCCCTACAATGAGCAGTTCTTC
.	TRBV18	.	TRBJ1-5	CASSPGGPSNQPQHF	TGTGCCAGCTCACCAGGGGGCCCTAGCAATCAGCCCCAGCATTTT
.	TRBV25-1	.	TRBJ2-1	CASSHPQGPNEQFF	TGTGCCAGCAGTCACCCACAGGGCCCTAATGAGCAGTTCTTC
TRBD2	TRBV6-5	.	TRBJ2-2	CASRPGLGSAGELFF	TGTGCCAGCAGGCCGGGACTAGGGTCCGCCGGGGAGCTGTTTTTT
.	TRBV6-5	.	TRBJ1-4	CASSFDRPPGEKLFF	TGTGCCAGCAGTTTCGACAGGCCGCCTGGTGAAAAACTGTTTTTT
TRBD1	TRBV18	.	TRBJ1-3	CASSPGQGSAGNTIYF	TGTGCCAGCTCACCGGGACAGGGCAGTGCTGGAAACACCATATATTTT
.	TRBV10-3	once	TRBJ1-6	CAISVGSNSPLHF	TGTGCCATCAGTGTTGGGAGTAATTCACCCCTCCACTTT
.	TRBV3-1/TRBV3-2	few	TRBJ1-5	CASSQVVGQQPQHF	TGTGCCAGCAGCCAAGTGGTGGGCCAACAGCCCCAGCATTTT
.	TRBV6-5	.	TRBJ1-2	CASRIDRSYGYTF	TGTGCCAGCAGAATAGACAGGTCCTATGGCTACACCTTC
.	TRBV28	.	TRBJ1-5	CASSLPKRYSNQPQHF	TGTGCCAGCAGTTTACCTAAAAGATATAGCAATCAGCCCCAGCATTTT
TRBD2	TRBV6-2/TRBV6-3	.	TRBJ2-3	CASSYASGSTDTQYF	TGTGCCAGCAGTTACGCTAGCGGAAGCACAGATACGCAGTATTTT
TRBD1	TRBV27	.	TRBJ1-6	CASSLSRQGASYNSPLHF	TGTGCCAGCAGTTTATCCCGACAGGGTGCATCCTATAATTCACCCCTCCACTTT
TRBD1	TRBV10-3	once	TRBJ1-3	CAISTGAGNTIYF	TGTGCCATCAGTACAGGGGCTGGAAACACCATATATTTT
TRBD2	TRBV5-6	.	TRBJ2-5	CASSLFGGVGETQYF	TGTGCCAGCAGCTTGTTTGGGGGGGTAGGAGAGACCCAGTACTTC
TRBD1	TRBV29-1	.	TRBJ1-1	CSVATGGNTEAFF	TGCAGCGTTGCGACAGGGGGGAACACTGAAGCTTTCTTT
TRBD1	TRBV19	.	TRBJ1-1	CASSRTDRRNTEAFF	TGTGCCAGTAGTAGGACGGACAGGAGGAACACTGAAGCTTTCTTT
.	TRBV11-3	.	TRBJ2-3	CASSFARQDTQYF	TGTGCCAGCAGCTTCGCCAGGCAAGATACGCAGTATTTT
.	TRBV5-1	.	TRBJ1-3	CASSLEHSGNTIYF	TGCGCCAGCAGCTTGGAGCACTCTGGAAACACCATATATTTT
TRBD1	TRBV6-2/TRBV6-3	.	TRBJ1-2	CASSYSTGGLDGYTF	TGTGCCAGCAGTTACTCAACAGGGGGATTAGATGGCTACACCTTC